The sequence of this T cell receptor (beta chain) was determined in a study of shared clonotypes between healthy human individuals. To note about this clone: Antigen unknown.

Broader study findings: Only a few donors were included, so the genetic and exposure-history diversity represented was limited.

Assay: immunoSEQ multiplex PCR; the TCRdb copy retains only in-frame clones and omits some. The sample consists of approximately 2.5 million clones, approximately 92% of them appearing once. The germline V gene has CDR1 SGHAT and CDR2 FQNNGV. The CDR3 totals 16 residues. The ends lost 1 base at V and 2 bases at J; junction bases unmatched: 7. Input material: naive CD4+ T cells sorted from blood. This sample's subset: CD45RA+ positively selected. The source of this sequence is a man younger than 35 in good health. The chain joins TRBV11-2 to TRBJ2-7; 8 nucleotides match TRBD1. The CDR3 sequence is CASSLGPGGLTYEQYF. CDR3 bases: TGTGCCAGCAGCTTAGGGCCAGGGGGCCTCACCTACGAGCAGTACTTC.